This entry lists 27 T cell receptor beta chains sequenced from one sample in a study of blood T cell repertoires in COVID-19. Using immunoSEQ multiplex PCR, the repertoire was profiled, and TCRdb retains in-frame clones only, with some absent. Of approximately 100,000 clones listed, 89% are singletons. Sequenced: peripheral blood. These receptor sequences come from a woman older than 75 in a cohort sampled during active COVID-19.

The V gene is TRBV3-1 (or the pseudogene TRBV3-2), the J gene TRBJ2-7; tentative D call: TRBD2 (6 bases). CDR3 length: 16 residues. V lost 0 bases to trimming and J lost 3 bases, with 15 bases between them. CDR1 is LGHDT, CDR2 YNNKEL, per germline (reference sequence). DNA for the CDR3: TGTGCCAGCAGCCAAGATCTTGGGTCGGGGGACTACGAGCAGTACTTC. Translated: CASSQDLGSGDYEQYF.

The chain has TRBV29-1 and TRBJ2-1; D is unclear. Looked up from germline, CDR1 is SQVTM and CDR2 is ANQGSEA. V lost 0 bases and J 6 bases, leaving 6 bases between the germline ends. CDR3 length: 12 residues. CDR3 nucleotide sequence: TGCAGCGTTGAAGATCCAGTCAATGAGCAGTTCTTC. It codes for CSVEDPVNEQFF.

This chain links TRBV3-1 (or the pseudogene TRBV3-2) with TRBJ1-6; 7 bases fit TRBD1. The CDR3 loop spans 14 amino acids. Germline loops: CDR1 LGHDT, CDR2 YNNKEL (reference sequence). V trimming: 1 base; J trimming: 10 bases; junction bases outside the gene matches: 4. The CDR3 here is CASSQAQGNSPLHF. CDR3 in DNA: TGTGCCAGCAGCCAAGCACAGGGGAACTCACCCCTCCACTTT.

This chain uses TRBV6-1 with TRBJ2-6, with 8 bases matching TRBD1. This CDR3 is 19 amino acids long. Trimming took 2 bases from V and 9 from J; bases not matched to a gene: 18. From germline, CDR1 is MNHNS and CDR2 SASEGT. CDR3 amino acids: CASSEQGAPSLWVINVLTF. In nucleotides, the CDR3 is TGTGCCAGCAGTGAACAGGGGGCTCCTTCCCTCTGGGTAATCAACGTCCTGACTTTC.

The V gene is TRBV5-1, the J gene TRBJ1-2; weak D call: TRBD1 (5 bases). This CDR3 is built from 14 residues. V was clipped by 0 bases and J by 3 bases, with 9 bases between them. CDR1 is SGHRS and CDR2 is YFSETQ in the germline V gene. This CDR3 reads CASSLGGGDYGYTF. CDR3 bases: TGCGCCAGCAGCTTGGGCGGGGGGGACTATGGCTACACCTTC.

V usage is TRBV10-1 and J usage is TRBJ2-4; TRBD2 aligns across 11 bases. Germline V CDR1 and CDR2: WNHNN, SYGVQD (reference sequence). The CDR3 is 18 amino acids. The junction had 9 bases not matched to a gene; V was cut back by 4 bases and J by 1 base. The CDR3 nucleotides are TGCGCCAGCAGTGTCGGGACTAGCGGCCTTGGGGCCAAAAACATTCAGTACTTC. Encoded protein: CASSVGTSGLGAKNIQYF.

This clone was observed a single time. V is TRBV10-3 and J is TRBJ2-5; 12 nucleotides align to TRBD2. CDR1 and CDR2 from the germline V gene are ENHRY and SYGVKD. The length of the CDR3 is 18 residues. With V trimmed by 2 bases and J by 1 base, 8 bases remained unmatched. CDR3 in DNA: TGTGCCATCAGTGAGGCGGGAACTAGCGGGGGGTTCCAAGAGACCCAGTACTTC. It specifies CAISEAGTSGGFQETQYF.

This clone was observed a single time. The V gene is TRBV5-4, the J gene TRBJ2-1; 16 bases are a match to TRBD2. The CDR3 sequence is 19 residues long. CDR1 is SGHNT and CDR2 is YYREEE in the germline V gene (reference sequence). Losses at the gene ends were 4 bases for V and 7 bases for J; bases not matched to a gene: 14. CDR3: CASSPQVPGLAGGPNEQFF. The CDR3 DNA follows: TGTGCCAGCAGCCCACAGGTCCCGGGACTAGCGGGAGGGCCTAATGAGCAGTTCTTC.

This clone was detected only once. V usage is TRBV24-1 and J usage is TRBJ2-1, with D perhaps TRBD1 (5 bases). The CDR3 has 17 amino acids. V dropped 4 bases and J dropped 3 bases, with 18 bases sitting between them. Germline CDR1 is KGHDR and CDR2 is SFDVKD. The CDR3: CATSDPSTDSYYNEQFF. The CDR3 DNA sequence: TGTGCCACCAGTGACCCCTCGACAGATTCTTACTACAATGAGCAGTTCTTC.

The chain links TRBV7-9 to TRBJ2-1; maybe TRBD1 (5 bases). The CDR3 length is 15 residues. V lost 5 bases, J lost 4 bases, and 15 bases lay in between. Germline CDR1 reads SEHNR; CDR2 reads FQNEAQ (reference sequence). CDR3 sequence (DNA): TGTGCCAGCAGCCCCCTGCAGGGCCTTTACAATGAGCAGTTCTTC. As protein: CASSPLQGLYNEQFF.

CDR3 amino acids: CASSGGLAGAEQYF. The CDR3, as DNA: TGTGCCAGCTCAGGGGGACTAGCGGGAGCCGAGCAGTACTTC. This sequence joins TRBV18 and TRBJ2-7; TRBD2 agrees at 14 bases. Germline V gene data show CDR1 as KGHSH and CDR2 as LQKENI. The CDR3 length is 14 residues. V gave up 5 bases and J gave up 6 bases; unmatched junction bases: 3.

The CDR3 sequence is CASRHPGQGGDTQYF. The CDR3 DNA sequence: TGTGCCAGCCGCCATCCAGGACAGGGTGGAGATACGCAGTATTTT. V usage is TRBV5-8 and J usage is TRBJ2-3; 8 bases map to TRBD1. Germline lookup yields CDR1 SGHTS and CDR2 YDEGEE. The trim removed 7 bases at V and 5 bases at J, leaving 12 bases unmatched. The CDR3 consists of 15 residues.

The gene calls are TRBV28 and TRBJ2-3; 9 bases agree with TRBD2. Germline CDR1 reads MDHEN; CDR2 reads SYDVKM. This CDR3 is built from 20 residues. V trimming: 4 bases; J trimming: 4 bases; junction bases outside the gene matches: 21. As DNA, the CDR3 is TGTGCCAGCAGTTCCCAAGCCGGGACTAGCTCCCAAGGCCGGGCAGATACGCAGTATTTT. Amino acid sequence: CASSSQAGTSSQGRADTQYF.

V is TRBV10-3 and J is TRBJ1-6; no reliable D call. Trimming left V 10 bases short and J 4 bases short, with 11 bases between. This CDR3 contains 13 residues. Germline CDR1 reads ENHRY; CDR2 reads SYGVKD. CDR3 sequence reads: CATQPEYNSPLHF. The CDR3 DNA sequence: TGTGCCACCCAGCCGGAGTATAATTCACCCCTCCACTTT.

This rearrangement joins TRBV11-3 to TRBJ2-3; TRBD1 aligns across 7 bases. CDR3 length: 15 residues. Germline lookup yields CDR1 SGHNT and CDR2 YENEEA. The ends lost 3 bases at V and 3 bases at J; junction bases unmatched: 6. For the CDR3, the DNA is TGTGCCAGCAGCTTGTCGGGACAGATAACAGATACGCAGTATTTT. As protein: CASSLSGQITDTQYF.

This sequence joins TRBV15 and TRBJ2-1; TRBD2 matches 12 bases. Germline V lookup: CDR1 LNHNV, CDR2 YYDKDF (reference sequence). The ends lost 0 bases at V and 7 bases at J; junction bases unmatched: 10. CDR3 length: 18 amino acids. The CDR3 bases are TGTGCCACCAGCAGAGATCTGCTGGGCCTAGCGGGAGGGAATGAGCAGTTCTTC. Encoded protein: CATSRDLLGLAGGNEQFF.

The chain carries TRBV9 and TRBJ2-6, with D perhaps TRBD1 (6 bases). The CDR3 sequence is 18 residues long. Germline CDR1 reads SGDLS; CDR2 reads YYNGEE. Between the trimmed V and J ends, which lost 3 bases and 0 bases, there was a span of 16 bases. The CDR3 loop is CASSAPLGQTSGANVLTF. Written as DNA, the CDR3 is TGTGCCAGCAGCGCCCCCCTCGGACAGACCTCTGGGGCCAACGTCCTGACTTTC. The full variable domain, completed using reference TRBV9 and TRBJ2-6, is DSGVTQTPKHLITATGQRVTLRCSPRSGDLSVYWYQQSLDQGLQFLIQYYNGEERAKGNILERFSAQQFPDLHSELNLSSLELGDSALYFCASSAPLGQTSGANVLTFGAGSRLTVL.

The rearrangement uses TRBV7-2 and TRBJ1-1; D unclear. Trimming took off 4 bases at V and 2 bases at J, with 8 bases between the two ends. This CDR3 region has 13 residues. CDR1 is SGHTA and CDR2 is FQGNSA in the germline V gene. CDR3 amino acids: CASSSQSNTEAFF. The DNA for the CDR3 is TGTGCCAGCAGCTCCCAGTCAAACACTGAAGCTTTCTTT.

With regard to this clone: Germline is not matched at one junction end, which may reflect a read error. The chain employs TRBV7-7 and TRBJ2-1; 9 nucleotides match TRBD2. The CDR3 sequence is 15 residues long. CDR1 is SSHAT, CDR2 FNYEAQ, per germline (reference sequence). CDR3 region: CASSLTVAGVNEQFF. CDR3 nucleotide sequence: TGTGCTAGCAGCTTAACTGTAGCGGGAGTTAATGAGCAGTTCTTC.

The V gene is TRBV19, the J gene TRBJ1-1; 12 positions agree with TRBD1. V was clipped by 6 bases and J by 4 bases; unmatched bases: 12. The germline gives CDR1 LNHDA, CDR2 SQIVND (reference sequence). The CDR3 is made up of 17 amino acids. CDR3 amino acids: CASRPGTGGFRGTEAFF. CDR3 coding DNA: TGTGCCAGTAGGCCCGGGACAGGGGGCTTCAGGGGCACTGAAGCTTTCTTT.

The chain joins TRBV3-1 (or the pseudogene TRBV3-2) to TRBJ2-5, with 9 bases that match TRBD2. Germline values: CDR1 LGHDT, CDR2 YNNKEL (reference sequence). The CDR3 contains 16 residues. V shed 6 bases and J 4 bases; nucleotides not matched to a gene: 12. The CDR3 nucleotides read TGTGCCAGCAGTAGAGTAGCGGGGGTGGGGTCAGAGACCCAGTACTTC. Translated: CASSRVAGVGSETQYF.

This chain joins TRBV30 and TRBJ1-3, with D tentatively TRBD1 (6 bases). Trimming took 4 bases from V and 7 from J, leaving 11 bases between them. The CDR3 length is 12 residues. Germline lookup yields CDR1 GTSNPN and CDR2 SVGIG (reference sequence). CDR3: CAWTPQGNTIYF. DNA for the CDR3: TGTGCCTGGACCCCCCAGGGGAACACCATATATTTT.

This sequence joins TRBV18 and TRBJ2-1, with 7 bases fitting TRBD1. Germline trimming cut 1 base from V and 6 bases from J; bases unmatched to any gene: 9. The germline gives CDR1 KGHSH, CDR2 LQKENI. The CDR3 is 16 residues long. Here the CDR3 reads CASSPLTGQSVNEQFF. DNA for the CDR3: TGTGCCAGCTCACCACTAACGGGACAGTCTGTCAATGAGCAGTTCTTC.

V is TRBV19 and J is TRBJ1-5; 8 positions agree with TRBD1. The germline V gene has CDR1 LNHDA and CDR2 SQIVND (reference sequence). The J segment lost 3 bases and the V segment lost 7 bases, leaving 8 bases of the junction unmatched. This CDR3 spans 15 amino acids. CDR3 loop: CASTDAGGLNQPQHF. The DNA for the CDR3 is TGTGCCAGTACCGACGCAGGGGGCCTCAATCAGCCCCAGCATTTT.

This chain uses TRBV6-5 with TRBJ2-2; 7 nucleotides agree with TRBD1. The length of the CDR3 is 15 residues. Germline assignment: CDR1 MNHEY and CDR2 SVGAGI. V lost 6 bases and J lost 7; bases outside the gene matches: 11. This CDR3 is CASSRQGLGSGELFF. The DNA for the CDR3 is TGTGCCAGCAGCAGACAGGGCCTGGGGAGCGGGGAGCTGTTTTTT.

The table lists this clone with a count of one. The V gene is TRBV5-1, the J gene TRBJ2-7; 15 positions agree with TRBD2. The CDR3 is 15 amino acids. Germline CDR1 SGHRS, CDR2 YFSETQ. V was clipped by 6 bases and J by 2 bases; unmatched bases: 3. DNA for the CDR3: TGCGCCAGCACGGGGACTAGCGGGGGGACCTACGAGCAGTACTTC. Its protein product is CASTGTSGGTYEQYF.

This sequence joins TRBV27 and TRBJ1-4; 8 bases are shared with TRBD1. CDR3 length equals 15 residues. Looked up from germline, CDR1 is MNHEY and CDR2 is SMNVEV (reference sequence). Trimming took 8 bases from V and 5 from J; bases not matched to a gene: 10. CDR3 residues: CASANVQGGNEKLFF. CDR3 sequence (DNA): TGTGCCAGCGCGAACGTACAGGGGGGAAATGAAAAACTGTTTTTT. Variable domain in full (rest from reference TRBV27 and TRBJ1-4): EAQVTQNPRYLITVTGKKLTVTCSQNMNHEYMSWYRQDPGLGLRQIYYSMNVEVTDKGDVPEGYKVSRKEKRNFPLILESPSPNQTSLYFCASANVQGGNEKLFFGSGTQLSVL.